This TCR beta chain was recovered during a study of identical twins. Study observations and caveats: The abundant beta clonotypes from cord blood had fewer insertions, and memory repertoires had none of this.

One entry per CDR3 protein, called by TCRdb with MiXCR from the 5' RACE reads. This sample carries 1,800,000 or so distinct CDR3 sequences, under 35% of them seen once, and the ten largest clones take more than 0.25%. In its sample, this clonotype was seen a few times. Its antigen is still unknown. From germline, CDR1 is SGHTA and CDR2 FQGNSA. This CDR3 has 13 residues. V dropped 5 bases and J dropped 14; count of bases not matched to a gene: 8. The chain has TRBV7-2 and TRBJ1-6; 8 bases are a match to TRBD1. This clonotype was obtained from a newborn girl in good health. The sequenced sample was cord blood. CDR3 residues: CASSPDRGSALHF. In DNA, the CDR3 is TGTGCCAGCAGCCCTGACAGGGGCTCGGCCCTCCACTTT.